These T cell receptor beta chains were read from a single sample in a study of T cell responses to AZD1222 COVID-19 vaccine. Using immunoSEQ multiplex PCR, the repertoire was profiled, and TCRdb retains in-frame clones only, with some absent. The repertoire consists of roughly 200,000 clones, with roughly nine tenths occurring once and the leading ten covering nearly 3.5%. The source material was peripheral blood, sampled 28 days after the second AZD1222 dose. These receptors were obtained from an adult who received the AZD1222 COVID-19 vaccine. The CDR3 runs from the conserved cysteine through the conserved F or W. The order of the fields is V gene, J gene, clone size, D gene, CDR3 DNA, CDR3 protein. The D gene is left open where the match is weak. Clone size is given for some rows only: seen once, a few or many times, or a class if the clone is expanded.

V: TRBV6-2/TRBV6-3
J: TRBJ2-7
size: once
D: .
DNA: TGTGCCAGCAGTTTAGGTAGCTCCTACGAGCAGTACTTC
CDR3: CASSLGSSYEQYF

V: TRBV7-3
J: TRBJ2-6
size: .
D: .
DNA: TGTGCCAGCAGCTTCTCGGACAGAATATCTGGGGCCAACGTCCTGACTTTC
CDR3: CASSFSDRISGANVLTF

V: TRBV2
J: TRBJ1-2
size: .
D: TRBD1
DNA: TGTGCCAGCAGCGGGACAGGGCGGTATGGCTACACCTTC
CDR3: CASSGTGRYGYTF

V: TRBV7-9
J: TRBJ1-4
size: .
D: .
DNA: TGTGCCAGCAGCTTATCGGGAGAAAAACTGTTTTTT
CDR3: CASSLSGEKLFF

V: TRBV27
J: TRBJ2-1
size: .
D: TRBD2
DNA: TGTGCCAGCAGTCAGACTAGCGGGAGACCGGGTGAGCAGTTCTTC
CDR3: CASSQTSGRPGEQFF

V: TRBV7-3
J: TRBJ2-1
size: .
D: .
DNA: TGTGCCAGCAGCAGCGGGCATGAGCAGTTCTTC
CDR3: CASSSGHEQFF

V: TRBV6-1
J: TRBJ2-3
size: .
D: .
DNA: TGTGCCAGCAGTGACCCAGCCGATACGCAGTATTTT
CDR3: CASSDPADTQYF

V: TRBV7-9
J: TRBJ2-7
size: .
D: .
DNA: TGTGCCAGCAGCCCCCTAAGTTACGAGCAGTACTTC
CDR3: CASSPLSYEQYF

V: TRBV5-1
J: TRBJ2-1
size: .
D: .
DNA: TGCGCTAGCAGCCCAAACAGGGTGGGCTCCTACAATGAGCAGTTCTTC
CDR3: CASSPNRVGSYNEQFF

V: TRBV19
J: TRBJ2-1
size: .
D: TRBD2
DNA: TGTGCCAGTAGCTGGCTAGCGGGAGTGGGTGAGCAGTTCTTC
CDR3: CASSWLAGVGEQFF

V: TRBV6-2/TRBV6-3
J: TRBJ1-1
size: .
D: .
DNA: TGTGCCAGCAGTTACCCCGGGGCGCTAAGGGACACTGAAGCTTTCTTT
CDR3: CASSYPGALRDTEAFF

V: TRBV19
J: TRBJ2-7
size: .
D: .
DNA: TGTGCCAGTAGTAGGGGACGGATAGGTGGAAGAACTTACGAGCAGTACTTC
CDR3: CASSRGRIGGRTYEQYF

V: TRBV15
J: TRBJ1-4
size: .
D: .
DNA: TGTGCCACCAGCGAAAGGCGGCAGGCCTATGAAAAACTGTTTTTT
CDR3: CATSERRQAYEKLFF

V: TRBV30
J: TRBJ1-5
size: .
D: .
DNA: TGTGCCTGGTCCGTGGGTAGCGGGAATCAGCCCCAGCATTTT
CDR3: CAWSVGSGNQPQHF

V: TRBV7-9
J: TRBJ2-7
size: once
D: .
DNA: TGTGCCAGCAGCTTAGCGCGGGGCCCCACCTACGAGCAGTACTTC
CDR3: CASSLARGPTYEQYF

V: TRBV6-6
J: TRBJ1-1
size: .
D: .
DNA: TGTGCCAGCAGTTGGGGGGAATTGGGAACTTTCTTT
CDR3: CASSWGELGTFF

V: TRBV7-6
J: TRBJ2-1
size: .
D: TRBD2
DNA: TGTGCCAGCAGCTTCGGGACTAGCTTTGAGCAGTTCTTC
CDR3: CASSFGTSFEQFF

V: TRBV5-1
J: TRBJ1-5
size: once
D: TRBD1
DNA: TGCGCCAGCAGCTTGGAAGGACAGGGGGCTGGTAATCAGCCCCAGCATTTT
CDR3: CASSLEGQGAGNQPQHF

V: TRBV7-8
J: TRBJ1-5
size: .
D: TRBD1
DNA: TGTGCCAGCAGCCCTAGACAGGGTAATCAGCCCCAGCATTTT
CDR3: CASSPRQGNQPQHF

V: TRBV29-1
J: TRBJ1-2
size: .
D: .
DNA: TGCAGCGTTGCCGACAGAAACTATGGCTACACCTTC
CDR3: CSVADRNYGYTF

V: TRBV28
J: TRBJ1-6
size: .
D: .
DNA: TGTGCCAGCAGGGCCTATAATTCACCCCTCCACTTT
CDR3: CASRAYNSPLHF

V: TRBV11-3
J: TRBJ2-5
size: .
D: .
DNA: TGTGCCAGCAGCTTCGAGGGTTCGTCCCAAGAGACCCAGTACTTC
CDR3: CASSFEGSSQETQYF

V: TRBV7-2
J: TRBJ1-5
size: .
D: .
DNA: TGTGCCAGCAGCTTATCGGGACGAAAAACTCAGCATTTT
CDR3: CASSLSGRKTQHF

V: TRBV6-6
J: TRBJ2-7
size: .
D: .
DNA: TGTGCCAGCAGTTACCTTATTTCCTACGAGCAGTACTTC
CDR3: CASSYLISYEQYF

V: TRBV15
J: TRBJ2-3
size: .
D: TRBD1
DNA: TGTGCCACCAGCAGGACACAGGGGTGGGCAGATACGCAGTATTTT
CDR3: CATSRTQGWADTQYF

V: TRBV9
J: TRBJ1-6
size: .
D: TRBD1
DNA: TGTGCCAGCAGCGTAGAGGGGGCAGGGAATTCACCCCTCCACTTT
CDR3: CASSVEGAGNSPLHF

V: TRBV3-1/TRBV3-2
J: TRBJ1-5
size: .
D: .
DNA: TGTGCCAGCAGCCAAGGGCACAACCTAGGGCAGCCCCAGCATTTT
CDR3: CASSQGHNLGQPQHF

V: TRBV19
J: TRBJ2-1
size: .
D: TRBD2
DNA: TGTGCCAGTAGTAGTCCGGGACTAGCGGGAGGAAGGAATGAGCAGTTCTTC
CDR3: CASSSPGLAGGRNEQFF

V: TRBV5-4
J: TRBJ1-4
size: .
D: .
DNA: TGTGCCAGCAGCTTGGGTCAGGGGATGACAACTAATGAAAAACTGTTTTTT
CDR3: CASSLGQGMTTNEKLFF

V: TRBV2
J: TRBJ1-5
size: .
D: TRBD1
DNA: TGTGCCAGCGGAGGGACAGATAATAGCAATCAGCCCCAGCATTTT
CDR3: CASGGTDNSNQPQHF

V: TRBV30
J: TRBJ2-7
size: once
D: .
DNA: TGTGCCTGGAGTATTGGACACGGGGGCAACCCCTACGAGCAGTACTTC
CDR3: CAWSIGHGGNPYEQYF

V: TRBV11-2
J: TRBJ1-1
size: once
D: .
DNA: TGTGCCAGCAGCTTCTCCACAGCCATGAACACTGAAGCTTTCTTT
CDR3: CASSFSTAMNTEAFF

V: TRBV6-2/TRBV6-3
J: TRBJ2-1
size: few
D: TRBD2
DNA: TGTGCCAGCAGTTACTTGGCGGGAGAATACAATGAGCAGTTCTTC
CDR3: CASSYLAGEYNEQFF

V: TRBV3-1/TRBV3-2
J: TRBJ2-7
size: .
D: .
DNA: TGTGCCAGCAGCCAAGATCTAGGATACGAGCAGTACTTC
CDR3: CASSQDLGYEQYF

V: TRBV27
J: TRBJ2-1
size: .
D: TRBD2
DNA: TGTGCCAGCAGGACTAGCGGGAGTAGGATTGAGCAGTTCTTC
CDR3: CASRTSGSRIEQFF

V: TRBV7-8
J: TRBJ1-1
size: .
D: .
DNA: TGTGCCAGCACCCCTTCTGGCGGGGCCGAGAACACTGAAGCTTTCTTT
CDR3: CASTPSGGAENTEAFF

V: TRBV6-5
J: TRBJ1-4
size: .
D: TRBD1
DNA: TGTGCCAGCGGGCAGGGGGGAGAAAAACTGTTTTTT
CDR3: CASGQGGEKLFF

V: TRBV7-9
J: TRBJ1-5
size: .
D: TRBD1
DNA: TGTGCCAGCAGCTTATTGCAGGACAGGGCCAATCAGCCCCAGCATTTT
CDR3: CASSLLQDRANQPQHF

V: TRBV6-2/TRBV6-3
J: TRBJ2-1
size: .
D: TRBD2
DNA: TGTGCCAGCAGTAAAGCGGGAGGGCCTGGATCCCCTGAGCAGTTCTTC
CDR3: CASSKAGGPGSPEQFF

V: TRBV5-6
J: TRBJ1-6
size: few
D: .
DNA: TGTGCCAGCAGCTTCTACGGGAAGAATTCACCCCTCCACTTT
CDR3: CASSFYGKNSPLHF

V: TRBV10-2
J: TRBJ1-2
size: .
D: .
DNA: TGCGCCAGCAGTGAAGAGACAGACTATGGCTACACCTTC
CDR3: CASSEETDYGYTF

V: TRBV11-3
J: TRBJ2-1
size: .
D: TRBD1
DNA: TGTGCCAGCAGCTCCGCCTCGGGACAGGGGGCCTACAATGAGCAGTTCTTC
CDR3: CASSSASGQGAYNEQFF

V: TRBV4-3
J: TRBJ2-1
size: .
D: .
DNA: TGCGCCAGCAGCCAAGCAAGCGGACCGTACAATGAGCAGTTCTTC
CDR3: CASSQASGPYNEQFF

V: TRBV15
J: TRBJ2-5
size: once
D: .
DNA: TGTGCCACCAGCAGAGATCGGCGGCAGAGAGGTCAAGAGACCCAGTACTTC
CDR3: CATSRDRRQRGQETQYF

V: TRBV12-5
J: TRBJ2-7
size: .
D: .
DNA: TGTGCTAGTGGCCTAACTTCAGGGAGCTACGAGCAGTACTTC
CDR3: CASGLTSGSYEQYF

V: TRBV29-1
J: TRBJ2-7
size: .
D: .
DNA: TGCAGCGTTGTTCTGGGAAACGAGCAGTACTTC
CDR3: CSVVLGNEQYF

V: TRBV14
J: TRBJ2-7
size: .
D: .
DNA: TGTGCCAGCAGCCTCGGCCGGATCCCGTTGAGGGAGCAGTACTTC
CDR3: CASSLGRIPLREQYF

V: TRBV6-5
J: TRBJ2-5
size: .
D: TRBD2
DNA: TGTGCCAGCAGTTATCTAGCGGGAGGAGGAGAGACCCAGTACTTC
CDR3: CASSYLAGGGETQYF

V: TRBV2
J: TRBJ1-5
size: once
D: .
DNA: TGTGCCAGCAGGGACACAGGGAGTCAGCCCCAGCATTTT
CDR3: CASRDTGSQPQHF

V: TRBV5-4
J: TRBJ1-6
size: .
D: TRBD1
DNA: TGTGCCAGCAGCTCCCTTGGAAGGGGGCAGAATTCACCCCTCCACTTT
CDR3: CASSSLGRGQNSPLHF

V: TRBV16
J: TRBJ1-3
size: .
D: TRBD1
DNA: TGTGCCAGCAGCCCCGAGGACAGGAGGGGAAACACCATATATTTT
CDR3: CASSPEDRRGNTIYF

V: TRBV9
J: TRBJ2-2
size: .
D: TRBD2
DNA: TGTGCCAGCAGCGTTAGGACTAGCGGGAGCTCCAACACCGGGGAGCTGTTTTTT
CDR3: CASSVRTSGSSNTGELFF

V: TRBV7-8
J: TRBJ2-3
size: .
D: .
DNA: TGTGCCAGCAGCCCAAGAGGGGAGGGCACAGATACGCAGTATTTT
CDR3: CASSPRGEGTDTQYF